This paragraph covers one T cell receptor beta chain sequence. The PCR used 60 V beta and 13 J beta primers. Produced via immunoSEQ multiplex PCR; TCRdb's table is partial and in-frame only. The repertoire holds tens of thousands of clones, 86% seen once, with around a tenth in the top ten. The sample is drawn from a study of glioma-infiltrating T cells after dendritic cell vaccination. At the level of the study: Glioblastoma patients came from Phase I and II dendritic cell vaccination trials. Dendritic cells derived from monocytes and pulsed with autologous tumor lysate formed the vaccine.

Time point denoted: after dendritic cell vaccination, including at tumor progression/relapse. The CDR3 consists of 10 residues. The ends were cut back, 7 bases at V and 7 bases at J, with 9 bases in the middle. CDR1 and CDR2 from the germline V gene are SQVTM and ANQGSEA. The material sequenced was blood, taken after dendritic cell vaccination. The receptor's source is a human donor with glioblastoma. The chain uses TRBV29-1 and TRBJ2-3, with a weak D call TRBD2 (5 bases). CDR3 loop: CSGTENTQYF. The CDR3, as DNA: TGCAGCGGGACTGAAAATACGCAGTATTTT.